This passage covers 22 T cell receptor beta chains from one sample sequenced in a study of T-cell memory formation after mild COVID-19. Each CDR3 protein is one row after TCRdb ran MiXCR on the 5' RACE reads. The sample holds about 190,000 distinct CDR3 sequences, about 17% seen once. Sequenced material: PBMCs or a T cell subset sorted from them (not recorded which). These receptor sequences come from an adult woman who had mild COVID-19 (a few samples of this study predate the infection). Cell type and time point are not known.

This clonotype was found a few times. This rearrangement joins TRBV7-3 to TRBJ2-2; 8 bases are a match to TRBD1. Losses at the gene ends were 5 bases for V and 1 base for J; bases not matched to a gene: 6. This CDR3 comprises 16 residues. Germline V gene data show CDR1 as SGHTA and CDR2 as FQGTGA. Written as DNA, the CDR3 is TGTGCCAGCAGCCCCCTGGACAGGGTGAACACCGGGGAGCTGTTTTTT. This translates into CASSPLDRVNTGELFF.

The chain recombines TRBV4-1 with TRBJ2-1; TRBD2 might be the D (6 bases). The CDR3 has 16 residues. V gave up 5 bases and J gave up 8 bases, with 22 bases separating them. CDR1 is MGHRA, CDR2 YSYEKL, per germline. The CDR3 here is CASSGPSVMRGDEQFF. The CDR3 nucleotides read TGCGCCAGCAGCGGACCCTCCGTGATGCGGGGAGATGAGCAGTTCTTC.

The table lists this clonotype with a few counts. The chain joins TRBV25-1 to TRBJ1-4; 8 nucleotides align to TRBD1. CDR3 length equals 15 residues. Trimming removed 2 bases from V and 6 bases from J; junction bases left unmatched: 5. The germline V gene encodes CDR1 MGHDK and CDR2 SYGVNS. This CDR3 is CASSEPGTGDEKLFF. For the CDR3, the DNA is TGTGCCAGCAGTGAACCCGGGACAGGAGATGAAAAACTGTTTTTT.

V gene TRBV12-5 combines with J gene TRBJ2-3; D gene ambiguous. This CDR3 spans 13 amino acids. Germline loops: CDR1 LGHNT, CDR2 FRNRAP. Trimming removed 2 bases from V and 2 bases from J, with 5 bases in between. CDR3 DNA sequence: TGTGCTAGTGGTTTGCCGAACACAGATACGCAGTATTTT. This codes for CASGLPNTDTQYF. The full variable domain, its missing parts supplied by reference TRBV12-5 and TRBJ2-3, is DARVTQTPRHKVTEMGQEVTMRCQPILGHNTVFWYRQTMMQGLELLAYFRNRAPLDDSGMPKDRFSAEMPDATLATLKIQPSEPRDSAVYFCASGLPNTDTQYFGPGTRLTVL.

The chain combines TRBV7-9 with TRBJ2-3, with TRBD2 identical over 14 bases. Germline V gene sequence: CDR1 SEHNR, CDR2 FQNEAQ (reference sequence). The CDR3 covers 21 residues. V lost 4 bases and J lost 1; bases outside the gene matches: 16. This CDR3 is CASSSPRTGTSGRRGTDTQYF. CDR3 coding DNA: TGTGCCAGCAGCTCCCCCCGAACCGGGACTAGCGGGAGAAGGGGCACAGATACGCAGTATTTT.

This chain joins TRBV6-2 or TRBV6-3 and TRBJ1-2, with D maybe TRBD1 (6 bases). Germline assignment: CDR1 MNHEY and CDR2 SVGEGT. This CDR3 spans 14 amino acids. V lost 6 bases to trimming and J lost 2 bases, with 13 bases between them. The CDR3 region is CASRYGQTNYGYTF. CDR3 DNA: TGTGCCAGCAGATACGGACAGACGAACTATGGCTACACCTTC.

The chain employs TRBV7-9 and TRBJ2-3; the D gene is possibly TRBD2 (6 bases). The CDR3 is made up of 18 amino acids. Germline V gene lookup returns CDR1 SEHNR and CDR2 FQNEAQ (reference sequence). The V gene lost 5 bases and the J gene lost 2 bases, with 23 bases spanning the gap. The CDR3 here is CASSTWFGGLRDTDTQYF. CDR3 nucleotides: TGTGCCAGCAGCACCTGGTTTGGGGGACTCCGTGACACAGATACGCAGTATTTT.

This clonotype was detected ten times or more. The chain is built from TRBV24-1 and TRBJ2-1; no clear D gene. The V gene lost 2 bases and the J gene lost 14 bases, with 21 bases spanning the gap. Germline V CDR1 and CDR2: KGHDR, SFDVKD. This CDR3 is 15 amino acids long. This CDR3 reads CATSDSYQTLQHEFF. For the CDR3, the DNA is TGTGCCACCAGTGATTCCTATCAGACACTGCAGCACGAGTTCTTC.

This clonotype showed up just a few times. The chain recombines TRBV12-3 or TRBV12-4 with TRBJ1-1; weak D call: TRBD1 (5 bases). This CDR3 is 15 amino acids long. V was trimmed by 7 bases and J by 4 bases, leaving 19 bases between them. CDR3 DNA: TGTGCCAGCACCTACGCTAGACAGAGTGGCACTGAAGCTTTCTTT. It specifies CASTYARQSGTEAFF.

This clonotype was seen only a few times. V usage is TRBV5-6 and J usage is TRBJ2-1; D is undetermined. V gave up 5 bases and J gave up 1 base, with 19 bases separating them. This CDR3 contains 17 residues. Germline loops: CDR1 SGHDT, CDR2 YYEEEE. CDR3: CASSSLIAASSYNEQFF. The CDR3 DNA follows: TGTGCCAGCAGTTCCCTCATCGCAGCCTCATCCTACAATGAGCAGTTCTTC.

This clonotype was detected only a few times. The genes are TRBV6-2 or TRBV6-3 and TRBJ2-5; 7 positions match TRBD2. CDR1 and CDR2 from the germline V gene are MNHEY and SVGEGT. This CDR3 has 16 amino acids. The junction had 13 bases not matched to a gene; V was cut back by 5 bases and J by 4 bases. CDR3 sequence (DNA): TGTGCCAGCAGTACCGACGGCGGGAGTAGGGGAGAGACCCAGTACTTC. Protein: CASSTDGGSRGETQYF.

In its sample, this clonotype was seen a few times. The genes are TRBV29-1 and TRBJ2-1; 7 nucleotides match TRBD1. The CDR3 is 14 residues long. Germline-derived CDR1 and CDR2 are SQVTM and ANQGSEA. The V and J ends lost 7 bases and 6 bases, in that order; junction bases with no gene match: 12. The CDR3 DNA follows: TGCAGCGCGACACAGGGGTCCCTTAGCAATGAGCAGTTCTTC. Its protein is CSATQGSLSNEQFF.

This clonotype was recorded a few times. The chain joins TRBV24-1 to TRBJ1-1, with 8 bases identical to TRBD1. Trimming took 10 bases from V and 1 from J; bases not matched to a gene: 7. This CDR3 contains 14 residues. Germline V gene sequence: CDR1 KGHDR, CDR2 SFDVKD. CDR3: CATAGGPKNTEAFF. The DNA of the CDR3 is TGTGCCACGGCAGGGGGCCCGAAGAACACTGAAGCTTTCTTT.

This clonotype was seen a few times. The chain has TRBV5-6 and TRBJ1-5, with D possibly TRBD1 on 5 matching bases. This CDR3 has 14 amino acids. Trimming took off 7 bases at V and 4 bases at J, with 15 bases between the two ends. Germline V gene lookup returns CDR1 SGHDT and CDR2 YYEEEE. Here the CDR3 reads CASHRRGTNQPQHF. As DNA, the CDR3 is TGTGCCAGCCACCGAAGGGGAACTAATCAGCCCCAGCATTTT.

This clonotype was picked up a small number of times. The rearrangement uses TRBV4-2 and TRBJ2-7; 7 positions agree with TRBD1. V was clipped by 6 bases and J by 3 bases; unmatched bases: 14. Per the germline V gene, CDR1 is LGHNA and CDR2 is YNFKEQ. The CDR3 length is 16 residues. CDR3 coding DNA: TGTGCCAGCAGACAAAGTACCGGGACAGACATCTACGAGCAGTACTTC. Encoded protein: CASRQSTGTDIYEQYF.

This clonotype was recorded a few times. This chain uses TRBV7-8 with TRBJ2-1; D is perhaps TRBD2 (5 bases). There are 13 residues in the CDR3. V lost 1 base to trimming and J lost 10 bases, with 11 bases between them. Germline CDR1 is SGHVS and CDR2 is FQNEAQ. CDR3 coding DNA: TGTGCCAGCAGCTTAGGTCCGGGATTGGAGCAGTTCTTC. This gives the protein CASSLGPGLEQFF.

This chain links TRBV12-3 or TRBV12-4 with TRBJ2-5, with D possibly called TRBD1 or TRBD2 (5 bases each). The CDR3 has 13 amino acids. V was clipped by 5 bases and J by 2 bases, with 9 bases between them. The CDR3 loop is CASSRDVQETQYF. For the CDR3, the DNA is TGTGCCAGCAGTAGGGACGTACAAGAGACCCAGTACTTC.

The genes are TRBV9 and TRBJ2-7, with 9 bases that match TRBD1. Trimming at V came to 4 bases and at J to 5 bases, leaving 10 bases not matched to a gene. Germline V gene sequence: CDR1 SGDLS, CDR2 YYNGEE. This CDR3 is built from 15 residues. In nucleotides, the CDR3 is TGTGCCAGCAGCCCAAGCGGGACAGGGTTCGACGAGCAGTACTTC. Translating it yields CASSPSGTGFDEQYF.

This clonotype showed up just a few times. The chain joins TRBV18 to TRBJ1-1; D uncertain. Germline V gene data show CDR1 as KGHSH and CDR2 as LQKENI. Trimming shortened V by 3 bases and J by 6 bases, and 8 bases separated the two germline ends. The CDR3 consists of 12 residues. The chain's CDR3 is CASSPDEAEAFF. For the CDR3, the DNA is TGTGCCAGCTCACCCGACGAGGCTGAAGCTTTCTTT.

This clonotype has only a few counts. The V and J genes are TRBV7-9 and TRBJ2-1; 10 bases are shared with TRBD2. Germline CDR1 is SEHNR and CDR2 is FQNEAQ (reference sequence). This CDR3 spans 16 amino acids. Unmatched junction bases numbered 12, after V lost 6 bases and J lost 7 bases. CDR3 sequence: CASSPARASGSNEQFF. CDR3 sequence (DNA): TGTGCCAGCAGTCCCGCTAGGGCTAGCGGGAGTAATGAGCAGTTCTTC.

The J gene is TRBJ2-7, the V gene TRBV5-4; 7 bases agree with TRBD1. CDR1 is SGHNT and CDR2 is YYREEE in the germline V gene (reference sequence). With V trimmed by 4 bases and J by 2 bases, 6 bases remained unmatched. CDR3 size: 14 residues. The CDR3 region has the DNA TGTGCCAGCAGCCAGGGACAGCCCCCCTACGAGCAGTACTTC. Protein product: CASSQGQPPYEQYF.

The chain joins TRBV24-1 to TRBJ2-3, with D perhaps TRBD1 or TRBD2 (6 bases each). V was cut by 0 bases and J by 4 bases, with 16 bases left in between. The CDR3 spans 17 residues. In germline, CDR1 is KGHDR, CDR2 SFDVKD. CDR3 amino acids: CATSDLMGGRGSDTQYF. The DNA for the CDR3 is TGTGCCACCAGTGATTTGATGGGGGGCAGGGGTTCAGATACGCAGTATTTT.